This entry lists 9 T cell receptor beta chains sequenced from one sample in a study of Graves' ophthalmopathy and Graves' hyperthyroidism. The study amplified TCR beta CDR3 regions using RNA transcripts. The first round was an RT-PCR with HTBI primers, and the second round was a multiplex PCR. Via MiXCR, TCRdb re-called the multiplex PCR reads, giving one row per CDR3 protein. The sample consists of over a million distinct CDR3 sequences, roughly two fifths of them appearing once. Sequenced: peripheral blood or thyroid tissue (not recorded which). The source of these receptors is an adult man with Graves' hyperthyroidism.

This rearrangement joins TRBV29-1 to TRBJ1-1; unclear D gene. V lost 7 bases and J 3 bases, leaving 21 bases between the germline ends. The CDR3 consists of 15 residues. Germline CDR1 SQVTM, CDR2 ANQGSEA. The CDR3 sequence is CSAQGRAPRDTEAFF. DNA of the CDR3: TGCAGCGCCCAAGGCCGGGCCCCCCGCGACACTGAAGCTTTCTTT.

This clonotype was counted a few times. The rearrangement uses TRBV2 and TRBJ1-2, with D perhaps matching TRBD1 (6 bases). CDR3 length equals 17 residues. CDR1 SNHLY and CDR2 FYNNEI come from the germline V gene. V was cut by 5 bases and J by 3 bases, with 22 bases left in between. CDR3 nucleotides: TGTGCCAGCAGTTCTTTCGGGTCAGGGGTCTTCGACTATGGCTACACCTTC. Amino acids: CASSSFGSGVFDYGYTF. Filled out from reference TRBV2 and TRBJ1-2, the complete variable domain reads EPEVTQTPSHQVTQMGQEVILRCVPISNHLYFYWYRQILGQKVEFLVSFYNNEISEKSEIFDDQFSVERPDGSNFTLKIRSTKLEDSAMYFCASSSFGSGVFDYGYTFGSGTRLTVV.

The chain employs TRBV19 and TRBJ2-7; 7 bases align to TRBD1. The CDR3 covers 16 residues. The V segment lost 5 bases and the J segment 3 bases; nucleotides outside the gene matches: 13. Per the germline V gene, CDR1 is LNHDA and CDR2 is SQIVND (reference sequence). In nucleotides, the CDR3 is TGTGCCAGTAGTGACAGGGATTCTGACAGGCGCTACGAGCAGTACTTC. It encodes CASSDRDSDRRYEQYF.

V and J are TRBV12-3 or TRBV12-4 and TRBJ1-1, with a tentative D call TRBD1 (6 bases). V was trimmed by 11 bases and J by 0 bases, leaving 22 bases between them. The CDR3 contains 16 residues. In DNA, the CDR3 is TGTGCCTGCGCTCCCACCCTAACAGGGTTGAACACTGAAGCTTTCTTT. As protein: CACAPTLTGLNTEAFF.

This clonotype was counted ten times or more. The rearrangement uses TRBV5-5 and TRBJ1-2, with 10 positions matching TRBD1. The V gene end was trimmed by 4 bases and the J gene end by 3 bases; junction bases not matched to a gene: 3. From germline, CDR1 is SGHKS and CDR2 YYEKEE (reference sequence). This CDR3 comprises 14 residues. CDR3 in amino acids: CASSLGTGDYGYTF. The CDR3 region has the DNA TGTGCCAGCAGCCTCGGGACAGGGGACTATGGCTACACCTTC.

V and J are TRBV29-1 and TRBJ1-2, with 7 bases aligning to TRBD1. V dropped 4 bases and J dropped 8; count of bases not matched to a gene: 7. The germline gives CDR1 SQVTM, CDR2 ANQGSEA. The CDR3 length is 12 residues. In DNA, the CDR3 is TGCAGCGTTGTGGATACAGGGGAAGGCTACACCTTC. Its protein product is CSVVDTGEGYTF.

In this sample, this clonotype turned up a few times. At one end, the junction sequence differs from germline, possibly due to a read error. The CDR3 reads CVSSQVQGFRNTIYF. In DNA, the CDR3 is TGTGTCAGCAGCCAAGTTCAAGGTTTCCGTAACACCATATATTTT. The chain is built from TRBV14 and TRBJ1-3; D remains unclear. Germline V gene lookup returns CDR1 SGHDN and CDR2 FVKESK. CDR3 length equals 15 residues.

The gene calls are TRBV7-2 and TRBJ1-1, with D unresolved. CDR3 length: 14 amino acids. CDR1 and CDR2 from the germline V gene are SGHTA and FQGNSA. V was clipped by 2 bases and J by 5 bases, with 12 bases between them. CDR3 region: CASSLFLGSTEAFF. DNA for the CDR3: TGTGCCAGCAGCTTATTTTTAGGAAGTACTGAAGCTTTCTTT.

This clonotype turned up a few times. In nucleotides, the CDR3 is TGTGCCAGCAGCTTGGGTCAGCAGTACTTC. It encodes CASSLGQQYF. The chain recombines TRBV7-9 with TRBJ2-7; D uncertain. Deletions cut 3 bases from V and 8 bases from J, with 5 bases between. The germline V gene encodes CDR1 SEHNR and CDR2 FQNEAQ (reference sequence). This CDR3 region has 10 residues.